The clone carrying this T cell receptor beta chain was seen many times. Its specificity is unknown. CDR1 is DFQATT, CDR2 SNEGSKA, per germline (reference sequence). The CDR3 runs 14 residues. Between the trimmed V and J ends, which lost 5 bases and 0 bases, there was a span of 10 bases. The data derive from a study of T cells in Graves' hyperthyroidism and ophthalmopathy. Amplification targeted TCR beta CDR3 regions from RNA transcripts. First-round RT-PCR of the TCR CDR3 relied on the HTBI primer set. TCRdb processed the multiplex PCR reads anew with MiXCR; each CDR3 protein has one entry. The sample includes some 510,000 distinct CDR3 sequences, around 46% of them seen just once. Study observations and caveats: Blood also held most thyroid clonotypes expanded beyond 0.001.

The patients, who ranged from 18 to 65 in age, presented with newly diagnosed hyperthyroidism lasting under 2 months. Exclusion of patients followed from uncontrolled infection, other autoimmune disease, pregnancy or lactation. Together with thyroid ultrasound, orbital computed tomography, serum thyroxine and TRAb, clinical symptoms were used for diagnoses. The sample comprised peripheral blood or thyroid tissue (not recorded which). The receptor comes from a woman aged 18-30 years with Graves' hyperthyroidism. The rearrangement joins TRBV20-1 to TRBJ1-4; no reliable D call. The CDR3 DNA is TGCAGTGCTTATTCAGGCGCAACTAATGAAAAACTGTTTTTT. It encodes CSAYSGATNEKLFF.